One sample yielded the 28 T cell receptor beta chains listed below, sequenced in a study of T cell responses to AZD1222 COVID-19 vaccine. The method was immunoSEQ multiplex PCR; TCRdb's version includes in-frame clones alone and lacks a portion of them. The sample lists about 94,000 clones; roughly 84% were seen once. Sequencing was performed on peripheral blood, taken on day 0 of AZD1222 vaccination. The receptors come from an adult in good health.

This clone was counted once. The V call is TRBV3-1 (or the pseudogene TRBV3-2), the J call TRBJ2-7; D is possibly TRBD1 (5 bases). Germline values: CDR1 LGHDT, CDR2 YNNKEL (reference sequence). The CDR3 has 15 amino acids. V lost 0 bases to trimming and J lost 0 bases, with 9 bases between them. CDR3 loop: CASSQDGAVSYEQYF. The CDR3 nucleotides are TGTGCCAGCAGCCAAGATGGGGCAGTCTCCTACGAGCAGTACTTC.

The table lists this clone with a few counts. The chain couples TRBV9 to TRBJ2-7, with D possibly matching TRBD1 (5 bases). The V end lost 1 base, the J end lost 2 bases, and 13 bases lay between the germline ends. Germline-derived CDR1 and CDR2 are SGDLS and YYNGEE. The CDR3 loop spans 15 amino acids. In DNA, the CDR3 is TGTGCCAGCAGCGTATATGCAGGGCCTACCTACGAGCAGTACTTC. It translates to CASSVYAGPTYEQYF.

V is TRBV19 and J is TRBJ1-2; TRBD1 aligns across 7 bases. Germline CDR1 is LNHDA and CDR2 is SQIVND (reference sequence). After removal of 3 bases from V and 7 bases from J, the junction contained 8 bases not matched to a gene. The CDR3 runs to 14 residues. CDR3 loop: CASSMQNRGSGYTF. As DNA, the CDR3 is TGTGCCAGTAGTATGCAGAACAGGGGCAGTGGCTACACCTTC.

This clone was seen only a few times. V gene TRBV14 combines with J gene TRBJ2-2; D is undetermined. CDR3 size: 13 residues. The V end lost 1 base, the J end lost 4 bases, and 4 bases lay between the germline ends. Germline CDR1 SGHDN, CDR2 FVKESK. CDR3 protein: CASSQVSTGELFF. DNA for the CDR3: TGTGCCAGCAGCCAAGTTAGCACCGGGGAGCTGTTTTTT. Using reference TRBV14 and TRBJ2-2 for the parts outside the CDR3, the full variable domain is EAGVTQFPSHSVIEKGQTVTLRCDPISGHDNLYWYRRVMGKEIKFLLHFVKESKQDESGMPNNRFLAERTGGTYSTLKVQPAELEDSGVYFCASSQVSTGELFFGEGSRLTVL.

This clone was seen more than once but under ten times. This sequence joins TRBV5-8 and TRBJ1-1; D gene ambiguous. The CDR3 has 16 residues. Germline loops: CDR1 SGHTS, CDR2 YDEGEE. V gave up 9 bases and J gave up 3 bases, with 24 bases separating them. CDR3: CATSRSLGMEHTEAFF. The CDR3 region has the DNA TGTGCCACAAGTAGGAGCCTGGGGATGGAACACACTGAAGCTTTCTTT. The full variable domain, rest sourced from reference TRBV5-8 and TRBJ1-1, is EAGVTQSPTHLIKTRGQQATLRCSPISGHTSVYWYQQALGLGLQFLLWYDEGEERNRGNFPPRFSGRQFPNYSSELNVNALELEDSALYLCATSRSLGMEHTEAFFGQGTRLTVV.

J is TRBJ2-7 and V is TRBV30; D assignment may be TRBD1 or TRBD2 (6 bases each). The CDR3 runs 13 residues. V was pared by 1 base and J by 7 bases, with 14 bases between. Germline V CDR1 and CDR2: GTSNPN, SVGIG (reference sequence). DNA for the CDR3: TGTGCCTGGAGTGGGGGGGCCCTTCGGGAGCAGTACTTC. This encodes CAWSGGALREQYF.

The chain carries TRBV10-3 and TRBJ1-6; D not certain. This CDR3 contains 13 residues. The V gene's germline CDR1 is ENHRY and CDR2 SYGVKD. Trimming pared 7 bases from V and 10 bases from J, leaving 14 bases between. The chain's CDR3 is CAIMAGVGSPLHF. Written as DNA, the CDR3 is TGTGCCATCATGGCCGGGGTGGGATCACCCCTCCACTTT.

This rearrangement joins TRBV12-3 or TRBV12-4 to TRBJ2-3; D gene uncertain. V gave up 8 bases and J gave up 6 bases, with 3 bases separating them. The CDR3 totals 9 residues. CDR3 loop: CASGDTQYF. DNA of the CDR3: TGTGCCAGCGGTGATACGCAGTATTTT.

The CDR3: CAIGRGRETQYF. CDR3 nucleotide sequence: TGTGCCATCGGAAGGGGGAGGGAGACCCAGTACTTC. The V gene is TRBV10-3, the J gene TRBJ2-5; D could derive from TRBD1 or TRBD2 (6 bases each). The germline gives CDR1 ENHRY, CDR2 SYGVKD. CDR3 length: 12 residues. V gave up 8 bases and J gave up 5 bases, with 12 bases separating them.

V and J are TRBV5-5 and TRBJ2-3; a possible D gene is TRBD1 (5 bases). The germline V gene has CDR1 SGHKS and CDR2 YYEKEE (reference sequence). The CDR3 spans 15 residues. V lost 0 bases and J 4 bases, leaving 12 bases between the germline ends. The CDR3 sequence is CASSLVAGSPDTQYF. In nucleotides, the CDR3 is TGTGCCAGCAGCTTGGTGGCAGGGTCACCAGATACGCAGTATTTT.

CDR3 region: CASSPTSRYEQYF. The CDR3 nucleotides read TGTGCCAGCTCTCCGACCTCGAGGTACGAGCAGTACTTC. The rearrangement joins TRBV18 to TRBJ2-7; no clear D. The germline V gene has CDR1 KGHSH and CDR2 LQKENI. There are 13 residues in the CDR3. The V and J ends lost 6 bases and 4 bases respectively, with 13 bases between them.

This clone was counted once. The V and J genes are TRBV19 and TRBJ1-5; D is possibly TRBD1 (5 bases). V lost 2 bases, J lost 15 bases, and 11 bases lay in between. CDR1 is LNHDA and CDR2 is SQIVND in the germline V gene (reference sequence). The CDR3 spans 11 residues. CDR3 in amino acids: CASSIPGLLHF. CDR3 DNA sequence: TGTGCCAGTAGTATACCGGGACTGCTGCATTTT.

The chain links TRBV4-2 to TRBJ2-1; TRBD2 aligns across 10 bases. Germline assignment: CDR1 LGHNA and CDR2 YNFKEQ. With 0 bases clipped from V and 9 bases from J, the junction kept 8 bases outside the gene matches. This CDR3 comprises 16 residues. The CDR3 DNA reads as TGTGCCAGCAGCCAAGATCAAAGGACTAGCGGAAGTGAGCAGTTCTTC. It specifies CASSQDQRTSGSEQFF.

Written as DNA, the CDR3 is TGTGCCAGCAGTTTTGGGGGCTTAGGCTACACCTTC. Translated: CASSFGGLGYTF. This chain joins TRBV12-3 or TRBV12-4 and TRBJ1-2, with TRBD1 as a possible D gene (6 bases). The CDR3 has 12 amino acids. V was shortened by 3 bases and J by 8 bases, with 10 bases between the two germline ends.

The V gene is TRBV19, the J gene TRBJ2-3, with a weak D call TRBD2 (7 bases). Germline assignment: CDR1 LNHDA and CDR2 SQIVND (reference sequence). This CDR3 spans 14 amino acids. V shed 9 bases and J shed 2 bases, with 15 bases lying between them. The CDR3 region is CASRGLADTDTQYF. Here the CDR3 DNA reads TGTGCCAGCCGGGGGCTAGCGGACACAGATACGCAGTATTTT. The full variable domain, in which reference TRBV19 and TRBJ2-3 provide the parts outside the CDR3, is DGGITQSPKYLFRKEGQNVTLSCEQNLNHDAMYWYRQDPGQGLRLIYYSQIVNDFQKGDIAEGYSVSREKKESFPLTVTSAQKNPTAFYLCASRGLADTDTQYFGPGTRLTVL.

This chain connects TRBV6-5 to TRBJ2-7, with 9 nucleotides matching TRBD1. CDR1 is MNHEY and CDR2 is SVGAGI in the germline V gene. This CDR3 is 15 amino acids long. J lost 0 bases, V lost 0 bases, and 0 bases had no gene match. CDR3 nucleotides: TGTGCCAGCAGTTACTCGGGACAGGGCTCCTACGAGCAGTACTTC. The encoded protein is CASSYSGQGSYEQYF.

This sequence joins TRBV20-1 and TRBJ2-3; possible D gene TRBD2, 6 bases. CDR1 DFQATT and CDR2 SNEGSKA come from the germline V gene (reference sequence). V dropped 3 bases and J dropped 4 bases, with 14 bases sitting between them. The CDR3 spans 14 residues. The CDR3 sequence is CSASLSGRPDTQYF. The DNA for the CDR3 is TGCAGTGCTAGTCTGTCGGGGAGGCCAGATACGCAGTATTTT.

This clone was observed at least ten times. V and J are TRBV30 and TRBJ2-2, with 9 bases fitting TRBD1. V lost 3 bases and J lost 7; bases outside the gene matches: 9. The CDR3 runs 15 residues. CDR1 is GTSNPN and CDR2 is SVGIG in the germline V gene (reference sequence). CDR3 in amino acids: CAWRPRDRESGELFF. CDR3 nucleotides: TGTGCCTGGAGGCCCCGGGACAGGGAAAGCGGGGAGCTGTTTTTT.

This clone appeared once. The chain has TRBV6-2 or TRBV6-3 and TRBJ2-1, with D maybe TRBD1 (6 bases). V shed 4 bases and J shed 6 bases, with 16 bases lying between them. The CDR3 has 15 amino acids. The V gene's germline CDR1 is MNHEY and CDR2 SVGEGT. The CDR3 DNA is TGTGCCAGCAGTTTCACAGGGAGTCGAAGCAATGAGCAGTTCTTC. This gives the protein CASSFTGSRSNEQFF.

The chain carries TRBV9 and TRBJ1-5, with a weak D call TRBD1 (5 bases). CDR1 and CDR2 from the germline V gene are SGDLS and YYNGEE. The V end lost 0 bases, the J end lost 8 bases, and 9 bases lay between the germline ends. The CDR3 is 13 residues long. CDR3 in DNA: TGTGCCAGCAGCGTAGGGACGGGGGAGCCCCAGCATTTT. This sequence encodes CASSVGTGEPQHF.

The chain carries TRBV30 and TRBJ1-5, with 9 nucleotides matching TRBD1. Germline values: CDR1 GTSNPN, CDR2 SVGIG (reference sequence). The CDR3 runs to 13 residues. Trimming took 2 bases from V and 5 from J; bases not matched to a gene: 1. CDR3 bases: TGTGCCTGGAGTCGACAGGGGGATCAGCCCCAGCATTTT. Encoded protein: CAWSRQGDQPQHF.

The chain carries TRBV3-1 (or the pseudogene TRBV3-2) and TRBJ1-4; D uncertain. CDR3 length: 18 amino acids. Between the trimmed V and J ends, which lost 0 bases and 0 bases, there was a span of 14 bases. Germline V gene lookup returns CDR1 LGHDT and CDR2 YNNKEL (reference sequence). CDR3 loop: CASSQEGRHAATNEKLFF. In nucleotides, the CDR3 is TGTGCCAGCAGCCAAGAGGGTCGTCACGCGGCAACTAATGAAAAACTGTTTTTT.

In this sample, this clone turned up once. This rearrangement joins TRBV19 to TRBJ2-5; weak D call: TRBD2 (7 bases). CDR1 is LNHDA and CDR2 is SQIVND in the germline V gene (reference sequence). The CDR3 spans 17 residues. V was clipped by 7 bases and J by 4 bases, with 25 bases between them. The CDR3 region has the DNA TGTGCCAGTACCACCCTGGGCGGGGGCCCCGGTGGAGAGACCCAGTACTTC. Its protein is CASTTLGGGPGGETQYF.

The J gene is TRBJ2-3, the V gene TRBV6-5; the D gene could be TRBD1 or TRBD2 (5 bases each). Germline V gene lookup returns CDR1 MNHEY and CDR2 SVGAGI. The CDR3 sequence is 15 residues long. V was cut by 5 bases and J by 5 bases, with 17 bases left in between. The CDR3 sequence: CASSLLGTGLDTQYF. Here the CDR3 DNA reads TGTGCCAGCAGTCTCCTGGGGACCGGCCTAGATACGCAGTATTTT.

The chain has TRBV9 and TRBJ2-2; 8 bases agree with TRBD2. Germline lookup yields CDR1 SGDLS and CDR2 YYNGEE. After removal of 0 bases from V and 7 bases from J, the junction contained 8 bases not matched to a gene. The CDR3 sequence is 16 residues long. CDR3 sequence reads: CASSVEGSSGVGELFF. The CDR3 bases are TGTGCCAGCAGCGTAGAGGGGAGTAGCGGGGTCGGGGAGCTGTTTTTT.

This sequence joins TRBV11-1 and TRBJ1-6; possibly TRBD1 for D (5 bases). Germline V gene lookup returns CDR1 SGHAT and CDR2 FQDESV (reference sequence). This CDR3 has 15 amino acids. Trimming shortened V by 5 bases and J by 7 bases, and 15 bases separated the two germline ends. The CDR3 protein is CASSRVGVGNSPLHF. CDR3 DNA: TGTGCCAGCAGCCGGGTAGGGGTCGGCAATTCACCCCTCCACTTT.

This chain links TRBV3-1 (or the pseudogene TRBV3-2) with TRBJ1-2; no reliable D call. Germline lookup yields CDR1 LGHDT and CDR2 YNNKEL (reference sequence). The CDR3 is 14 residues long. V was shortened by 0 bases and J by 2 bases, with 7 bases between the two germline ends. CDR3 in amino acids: CASSQESRNYGYTF. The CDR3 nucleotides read TGTGCCAGCAGCCAAGAGTCAAGGAACTATGGCTACACCTTC.

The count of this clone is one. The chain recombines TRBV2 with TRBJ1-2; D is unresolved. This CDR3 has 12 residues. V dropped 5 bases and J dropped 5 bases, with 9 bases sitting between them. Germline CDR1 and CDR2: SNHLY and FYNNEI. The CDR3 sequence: CASSSQKYGYTF. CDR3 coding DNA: TGTGCCAGCAGTAGCCAGAAGTATGGCTACACCTTC.